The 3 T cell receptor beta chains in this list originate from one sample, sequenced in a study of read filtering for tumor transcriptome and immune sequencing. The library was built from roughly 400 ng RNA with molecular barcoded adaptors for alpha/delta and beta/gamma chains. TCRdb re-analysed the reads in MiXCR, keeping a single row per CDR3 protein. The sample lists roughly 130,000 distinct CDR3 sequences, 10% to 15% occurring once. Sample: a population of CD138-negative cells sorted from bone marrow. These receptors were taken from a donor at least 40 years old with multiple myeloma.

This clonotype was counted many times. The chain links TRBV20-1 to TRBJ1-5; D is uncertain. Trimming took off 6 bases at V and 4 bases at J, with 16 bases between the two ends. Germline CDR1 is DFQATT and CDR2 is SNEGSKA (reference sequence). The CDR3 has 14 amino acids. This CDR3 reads CSAPGAVPNQPQHF. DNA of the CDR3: TGCAGTGCCCCTGGAGCTGTCCCGAATCAGCCCCAGCATTTT.

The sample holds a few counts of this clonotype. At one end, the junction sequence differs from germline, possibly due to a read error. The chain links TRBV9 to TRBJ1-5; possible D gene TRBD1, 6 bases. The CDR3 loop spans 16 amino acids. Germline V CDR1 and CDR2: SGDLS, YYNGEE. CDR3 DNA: TGTGTCAGCAGCGCGGGGGCAGGTGAGGGGAGTCAGCCCCAGCATTTT. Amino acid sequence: CVSSAGAGEGSQPQHF.

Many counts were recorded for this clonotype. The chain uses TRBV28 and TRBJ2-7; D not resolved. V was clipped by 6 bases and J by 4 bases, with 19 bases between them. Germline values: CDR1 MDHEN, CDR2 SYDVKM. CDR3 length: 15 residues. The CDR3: CASSTRLPRLYEQYF. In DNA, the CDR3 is TGTGCCAGCAGCACGCGACTTCCGCGCCTTTACGAGCAGTACTTC. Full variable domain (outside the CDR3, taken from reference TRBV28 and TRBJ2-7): DVKVTQSSRYLVKRTGEKVFLECVQDMDHENMFWYRQDPGLGLRLIYFSYDVKMKEKGDIPEGYSVSREKKERFSLILESASTNQTSMYLCASSTRLPRLYEQYFGPGTRLTVT.